The 14 T cell receptor beta chains below come from one sample, sequenced in a study of blood T cell repertoires in COVID-19. Assay: immunoSEQ multiplex PCR; the TCRdb copy retains only in-frame clones and omits some. The sample carries more than 95,000 clones, about 80% recorded once. The sequenced sample was peripheral blood. These receptors originate from a human donor in a cohort sampled during active COVID-19.

V gene TRBV6-1 combines with J gene TRBJ1-2, with D uncertain. The germline V gene encodes CDR1 MNHNS and CDR2 SASEGT. The germline V and J ends were trimmed by 3 bases and 8 bases, with 10 bases remaining between them. The CDR3 loop spans 12 amino acids. CDR3 sequence: CASSEVRSGYTF. The CDR3 DNA follows: TGTGCCAGCAGTGAGGTGCGGTCCGGCTACACCTTC.

The chain carries TRBV5-1 and TRBJ1-4, with 7 positions matching TRBD1. J lost 2 bases, V lost 2 bases, and 3 bases had no gene match. The CDR3 loop spans 15 amino acids. Germline V gene lookup returns CDR1 SGHRS and CDR2 YFSETQ. Written as DNA, the CDR3 is TGCGCCAGCAGCTTACAGGGACAGACTAATGAAAAACTGTTTTTT. Amino acids: CASSLQGQTNEKLFF.

The chain carries TRBV5-1 and TRBJ2-7; 7 nucleotides match TRBD2. CDR1 is SGHRS, CDR2 YFSETQ, per germline. After removal of 0 bases from V and 3 bases from J, the junction contained 6 bases not matched to a gene. This CDR3 is 15 amino acids long. The CDR3 DNA sequence: TGCGCCAGCAGCTTGGCCGGGGGGTCAAACTACGAGCAGTACTTC. It yields the protein CASSLAGGSNYEQYF. The variable domain in full, completed from reference TRBV5-1 and TRBJ2-7, reads KAGVTQTPRYLIKTRGQQVTLSCSPISGHRSVSWYQQTPGQGLQFLFEYFSETQRNKGNFPGRFSGRQFSNSRSEMNVSTLELGDSALYLCASSLAGGSNYEQYFGPGTRLTVT.

Details on this clone: Additional DNA sequences in this sample encode the identical CDR3. J is TRBJ1-5 and V is TRBV18; weak D call: TRBD1 (6 bases). The CDR3 is 14 residues long. Germline loops: CDR1 KGHSH, CDR2 LQKENI. V dropped 6 bases and J dropped 0 bases, with 9 bases sitting between them. The chain's CDR3 is CASSSTGSNQPQHF. CDR3 nucleotide sequence: TGTGCCAGCTCCTCGACAGGTAGCAATCAGCCCCAGCATTTT.

This clone was seen only a few times. The V and J genes are TRBV2 and TRBJ1-3, with a weak D call TRBD1 (5 bases). The V and J ends lost 6 bases and 0 bases respectively, with 9 bases between them. Germline lookup yields CDR1 SNHLY and CDR2 FYNNEI. This CDR3 region has 14 residues. The CDR3 is CASRGLPSGNTIYF. The CDR3 DNA reads as TGTGCCAGCAGGGGACTACCCTCTGGAAACACCATATATTTT.

The V call is TRBV14, the J call TRBJ2-2; D is unresolved. Trimming removed 4 bases at V and 0 bases at J, with 9 bases between. The CDR3 length is 15 residues. Germline V gene sequence: CDR1 SGHDN, CDR2 FVKESK. The DNA for the CDR3 is TGTGCCAGCAGCCTTGACATAACGAACACCGGGGAGCTGTTTTTT. Protein product: CASSLDITNTGELFF.

This sequence joins TRBV30 and TRBJ1-1, with TRBD1 as a possible D gene (6 bases). The length of the CDR3 is 14 residues. Germline CDR1 and CDR2: GTSNPN and SVGIG (reference sequence). Deletions cut 4 bases from V and 2 bases from J, with 14 bases between. The CDR3 sequence: CAWILGQFNTEAFF. The CDR3, as DNA: TGTGCCTGGATCCTCGGACAGTTCAACACTGAAGCTTTCTTT.

This clone was seen once. The chain has TRBV10-1 and TRBJ2-1; 9 bases map to TRBD2. Germline CDR1 is WNHNN and CDR2 is SYGVQD (reference sequence). Trimming took 2 bases from V and 6 from J; bases not matched to a gene: 5. This CDR3 has 15 residues. CDR3 coding DNA: TGCGCCAGCAGTGAGAGTAGCGGGGGACTCAATGAGCAGTTCTTC. Amino acid sequence: CASSESSGGLNEQFF.

CDR3 region: CASGHWGLGNTGELFF. As DNA, the CDR3 is TGTGCCAGCGGCCACTGGGGACTGGGTAACACCGGGGAGCTGTTTTTT. This rearrangement joins TRBV7-9 to TRBJ2-2; possibly TRBD2 for D (6 bases). V was cut by 8 bases and J by 2 bases, with 18 bases left in between. This CDR3 is built from 16 residues. The V gene's germline CDR1 is SEHNR and CDR2 FQNEAQ (reference sequence).

This clone was detected only a few times. This chain connects TRBV6-4 to TRBJ1-2; D possibly corresponds to TRBD1 (6 bases). CDR1 and CDR2 (germline): MRHNA, SNTAGT. The CDR3 length is 14 residues. V was shortened by 0 bases and J by 6 bases, with 11 bases between the two germline ends. As DNA, the CDR3 is TGTGCCAGCAGTGACTCCACAGGGAGTGATGGCTACACCTTC. This codes for CASSDSTGSDGYTF.

The chain recombines TRBV12-3 or TRBV12-4 with TRBJ2-2; D not resolved. V was trimmed by 5 bases and J by 7 bases, leaving 5 bases between them. This CDR3 has 11 residues. The CDR3 region has the DNA TGTGCCAGCAGTCGGAGCGGGGAGCTGTTTTTT. This encodes CASSRSGELFF.

The rearrangement uses TRBV5-1 and TRBJ2-1, with TRBD2 matching 8 bases. Germline trimming cut 0 bases from V and 3 bases from J; bases unmatched to any gene: 11. CDR1 and CDR2 from the germline V gene are SGHRS and YFSETQ. The CDR3 sequence is 18 residues long. The CDR3 region is CASSLAAGAGALYNEQFF. CDR3 nucleotide sequence: TGCGCCAGCAGCTTGGCCGCAGGAGCGGGGGCCCTCTACAATGAGCAGTTCTTC.

The chain couples TRBV18 to TRBJ2-2; TRBD1 might be the D (5 bases). The CDR3 sequence is 14 residues long. The V end was cut by 0 bases, the J end by 7 bases, with 9 bases between. The germline CDR1 and CDR2 sequences are KGHSH and LQKENI. The CDR3 spells CASSPPQGGGELFF. The CDR3 nucleotides are TGTGCCAGCTCACCACCTCAGGGCGGCGGGGAGCTGTTTTTT.

The chain is built from TRBV19 and TRBJ2-5; possibly TRBD2 for D (6 bases). Trimming pared 5 bases from V and 2 bases from J, leaving 12 bases between. CDR3 length: 14 amino acids. Germline values: CDR1 LNHDA, CDR2 SQIVND (reference sequence). This chain's CDR3 is CASSGAGRQETQYF. The DNA of the CDR3 is TGTGCCAGTAGTGGGGCGGGGCGGCAAGAGACCCAGTACTTC.